The sequence of this T cell receptor (beta chain) was determined in a study of blood T cell repertoires in COVID-19. Looking at the study overall: Donors in the United States, Italy and Spain gave samples during acute or convalescent COVID-19. Sources were T cells, B-cell-depleted T cells, or PBMCs; the material itself was cDNA or gDNA.

Trimming pared 6 bases from V and 4 bases from J, leaving 13 bases between. The CDR3 runs 14 residues. Germline CDR1 reads SGDLS; CDR2 reads YYNGEE. Per the original methods: Counts of nucleated cells, estimated from reference gene primer amplification, were obtained. Libraries were prepared by immunoSEQ multiplex PCR; TCRdb keeps only in-frame clonotypes and omits some of them. V and J calls and clone size come straight from that table; D and trimming were deduced from the DNA. Here the sample spans about 150,000 clones, 80% to 90% being singletons. The J gene is TRBJ2-2, the V gene TRBV9, with D tentatively TRBD1 (6 bases). The sequenced sample consisted of peripheral blood. The receptor was derived from a woman aged 55-69 years with active COVID-19. The CDR3 nucleotides read TGTGCCAGCAAGGGGACACCAGGCACCGGGGAGCTGTTTTTT. This translates into CASKGTPGTGELFF.